The clone carrying this T cell receptor (beta chain) was counted at least ten times. The source of the sample is a study of CD8+CD57+ T cells in acquired aplastic anemia. Genomic DNA acted as the template from which TCR beta VDJ combination and CDR3 sequence profiling were carried out. TCRdb recomputed calls from the reads with MiXCR, one row per CDR3 protein. The table has roughly 200,000 distinct CDR3 sequences, over 60% seen once. Sequencing input: sorted CD4+, CD8+, or CD8+CD57+ T cells (not recorded which) from PBMCs. This receptor was obtained from a human donor in good health.

CDR3 loop: CASSQGTSGGYAPEQYF. CDR3 DNA: TGTGCCAGCAGCCAAGGGACTAGCGGGGGGTATGCTCCGGAGCAGTACTTC. The chain combines TRBV4-2 with TRBJ2-7, with 14 bases identical to TRBD2. Germline V gene data show CDR1 as LGHNA and CDR2 as YNFKEQ. The CDR3 runs to 17 residues. The trim removed 1 base at V and 7 bases at J, leaving 9 bases unmatched.